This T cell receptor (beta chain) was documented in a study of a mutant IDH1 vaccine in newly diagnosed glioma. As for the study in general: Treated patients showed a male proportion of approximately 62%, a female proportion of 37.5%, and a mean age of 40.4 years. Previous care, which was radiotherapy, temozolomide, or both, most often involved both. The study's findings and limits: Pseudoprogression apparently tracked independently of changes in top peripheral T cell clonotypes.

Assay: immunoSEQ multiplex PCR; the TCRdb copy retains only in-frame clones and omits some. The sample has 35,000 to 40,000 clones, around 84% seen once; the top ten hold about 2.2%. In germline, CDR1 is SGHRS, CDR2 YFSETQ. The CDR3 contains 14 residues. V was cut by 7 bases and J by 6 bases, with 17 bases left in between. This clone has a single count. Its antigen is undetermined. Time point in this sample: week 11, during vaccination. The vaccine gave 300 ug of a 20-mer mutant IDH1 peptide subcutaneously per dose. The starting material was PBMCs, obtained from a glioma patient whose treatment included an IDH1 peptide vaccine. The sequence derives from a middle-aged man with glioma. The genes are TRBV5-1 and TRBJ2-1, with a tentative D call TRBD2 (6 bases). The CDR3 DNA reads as TGCGCCAGCTCGACTCCGGGACTCTTCAATGAGCAGTTCTTC. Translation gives CASSTPGLFNEQFF.